A selection of T cell receptor beta chains follows, all from one sample in a study of T-cell reconstitution after alpha-beta-depleted transplantation in children. MiXCR, applied by TCRdb to the PCR reads, yields one record per CDR3 protein. The sample lists about 360,000 distinct CDR3 sequences; 13% were seen once. The sample in question was PBMCs, obtained from the stem cell graft. These receptors were taken from a human donor who donated a stem cell graft to a child with Fanconi anemia. Each CDR3 is given with its conserved first and last residue. A D gene is named only where the DNA matches it firmly.

d_call j_call v_call cdr3_aa
- TRBJ2-1 TRBV12-3/TRBV12-4 CASEGGVYNEQFF
TRBD2 TRBJ2-1 TRBV6-4 CASSDRGGEGNEQFF
TRBD2 TRBJ2-3 TRBV20-1 CSARDPSGGDTDTQYF
- TRBJ1-1 TRBV5-1 CASRPDRVADTEAFF
TRBD1 TRBJ2-7 TRBV5-1 CASSWDRHYEQYF
- TRBJ1-1 TRBV12-3/TRBV12-4 CASSLDSMNTEAFF
- TRBJ1-2 TRBV29-1 CSVDSARSYGYTF
- TRBJ1-4 TRBV20-1 CSASPRVREKLFF
TRBD1 TRBJ1-2 TRBV5-1 CASNFGTGVNYGYTF
- TRBJ2-5 TRBV12-3/TRBV12-4 CASSEGRTQETQYF
- TRBJ1-4 TRBV27 CASSQTVNNEKLFF
TRBD1 TRBJ1-1 TRBV7-9 CASLPEDRGKGFF
- TRBJ2-6 TRBV18 CASSLVGSSLSGANVLTF
- TRBJ1-2 TRBV6-1 CASRDQVNYGYTF
- TRBJ2-2 TRBV7-3 CASSPQITGELFF
- TRBJ2-2 TRBV7-2 CASSLDTPNTGELFF
- TRBJ1-2 TRBV6-1 CASSEGQNYGYTF
TRBD2 TRBJ2-3 TRBV2 CARGRTDTQYF
- TRBJ1-5 TRBV12-3/TRBV12-4 CASRVTRSGNQPQHF
- TRBJ2-5 TRBV30 CAWNGGLETQYF
- TRBJ1-1 TRBV20-1 CSARGGRGGERGTEAFF
- TRBJ2-3 TRBV29-1 CSAGSPFADTQYF
- TRBJ1-5 TRBV5-1 CASSLSGAAEPQHF
TRBD1 TRBJ2-1 TRBV7-9 CASSQQGSQDNEQFF
- TRBJ2-1 TRBV7-2 CASSLGSGRAFNEQFF
TRBD1 TRBJ1-4 TRBV20-1 CSAQGQFYEKLFF
- TRBJ1-4 TRBV12-3/TRBV12-4 CASSNDKEVATNEKLFF
TRBD1 TRBJ1-1 TRBV12-3/TRBV12-4 CASSPTGTNTEAFF
- TRBJ1-1 TRBV27 CATQGLQNTEAFF
- TRBJ2-2 TRBV3-1 CASSQTLLRELFF
TRBD1 TRBJ2-1 TRBV5-1 CASRHPGTVNNEQFF
- TRBJ1-1 TRBV5-1 CASSLEGAGTEAFF
- TRBJ2-7 TRBV14 CASSPSPYEQYF
- TRBJ1-3 TRBV6-1 CASSPLEGTNSGNTIYF
- TRBJ2-7 TRBV4-3 CASSQGQASSYEQYF
- TRBJ1-1 TRBV10-2 CASAQAWNTEAFF
- TRBJ2-1 TRBV13 CASSTYNEQFF
- TRBJ2-5 TRBV5-1 CASSAQGPPLQETQYF
TRBD1 TRBJ2-6 TRBV4-3 CASSQGGTENSGANVLTF
TRBD1 TRBJ1-1 TRBV20-1 CSANGQGNTEAFF
- TRBJ2-2 TRBV6-1 CASTIEANTGELFF